This TCR beta chain stems from a study of cytomegalovirus exposure and HLA in healthy donors (dated by TCRdb to the late 2010s). At the level of the whole study: According to an earlier analysis of a few hundred of the donors, 200 million or so T cells yielded over 90 million unique TCR beta sequences and approximately 280 Gb of sequence data. Donor age, sex, ethnicity and CMV serostatus were compiled together with the repertoire data. HLA typing included class I and class II loci at four-digit resolution. An earlier analysis of roughly 600 of the donors used high-throughput TCR beta sequencing to judge whether each TCR beta V gene segment behaved as functional or pseudogenic. An early release covering roughly 600 HLA-typed donors comprised about 290 gigabases of sequencing data and tens of millions of unique TCR sequences. Because of strong linkage in the cohort, five DR-DQ haplotypes were treated as single units for association and clustering. Among the approximately 420 genotyped donors, approximately 76% belonged to the genetic ancestry cluster associated with self-reported Caucasian donors. Rather than drawing on any new phenotypic data, the later analysis identified candidate immune exposures from TCR beta sequences and the way those sequences occurred across donors. Besides the first cohort of 666 subjects, a separate validation cohort made up of about 120 different subjects was used. High-throughput TCR immunosequencing, statistical association of individual TCRs with disease status, and machine learning were combined to predict cytomegalovirus infection status. A later analysis re-analyzed previously published TCR beta repertoires from 550 to 700 donors and added high-resolution HLA genotyping to study TCR occurrence patterns. All discovery cohort repertoires had been generated using a single sequencing platform. The T cell repertoires of some 700 subjects were profiled by immunosequencing and related to cytomegalovirus serostatus. The number of typed donors differed by locus: roughly 629-640 for A, B, C, DRB1 and DQB1; 522 for DQA1; about 600 for DPA1; and around 470 for DPB1. The study aimed to test whether signatures of past pathogen exposure could be identified by cataloging public T cell receptors. Among around 400 genotyped donors of the cohort, an average of about 240,000 unique TCR beta nucleotide sequences was sequenced per donor, of which roughly 17% were non-productive. A later genetic analysis took genome-wide SNP genotypes for about three fifths of the 666 donors and used that subset as a discovery cohort.

Including cysteine and phenylalanine, the CDR3 has 14 amino acids. The kept DNA is CDR3 alone, 42 bases in frame from the first base. In the germline V gene, CDR1 corresponds to SGHTS and CDR2 to YDEGEE. Trimming leaves V shorter by 0 bases and J shorter by 15 bases, with the junction holding 8 bases beyond the gene matches. Results and caveats for the whole study, not just this receptor: When HLA alleles, especially DR and DQ, strongly co-occurred, TCR associations were difficult to assign to individual alleles. While some public TCRs were present in many individuals, most TCR sequences turned up only very rarely across donors. According to the authors, the approach could potentially be generalized to other disease states and immunological phenotypes. Three of the identified cytomegalovirus-associated TCR beta chains were confirmed in vitro to be specific for cytomegalovirus antigens. Linkage disequilibrium might explain the correlated functional status among segregating V segments, but an unknown experimental factor could not be excluded. Some IMGT-functional V segments, including TRBV6-2 and TRBV6-3, could not be distinguished by the 87-base-pair reads and were therefore excluded. In this cohort, only TCR beta chains were sequenced, and detectable features were limited by the absence of alpha or paired-chain data. The classifier was reported to diagnose cytomegalovirus status with high specificity and sensitivity in both the original cohort and the validation cohort. A later analysis reported that several top co-occurrence clusters appeared linked to parvovirus B19, influenza, CMV and Epstein-Barr virus. Because HLA typing was missing for some donors at each locus, association tests included only the typed subset. For the cohort, immune exposure information was limited to CMV serostatus. Sequencing depth was assumed to be roughly uniform across donors in the presence/absence analyses, though that assumption may not hold. A later analysis found that TCR association rates varied across HLA loci, with DRB1 alleles showing the most associated TCRs and HLA-C alleles the fewest. The earlier analysis of some 540 of the donors excluded approximately 17 rarely observed V segments, including chromosome 9 orphons, because counts were too low. A cluster of highly shared sequence variants was judged likely to be a technical artifact of the sequencing pipeline. In a later analysis, HLA-associated TCR beta chains were found to be more clonally expanded and to have lower generation probabilities than equally common non-associated chains. In the study, approximately 160 TCR beta chains were listed as associated with cytomegalovirus. In a later analysis, 16,951 TCR beta sequences were associated with specific HLA alleles at a false discovery rate of 0.05. An earlier analysis of approximately 600 of the donors showed that most TCR beta V segments appeared in productive rearrangements either about 87% or about 30% of the time, which broadly matched IMGT annotations. V-gene and J-gene trimming of TCR beta chains was associated with a missense DCLRE1C variant in a later genetic analysis, and the association was replicated in an independent cohort. A later genetic analysis reported fewer N-insertions in productive TCRs among donors in an Asian-associated ancestry cluster than the 666-donor mean. A further reported finding was that TCR beta sequences accurately predicted the HLA-A and HLA-B alleles for most subjects in the first cohort. In a later analysis, most CMV-associated TCR beta chains were found to appear HLA-restricted, with HLA associations seemingly driven largely by CMV exposure.

The library was prepared using the immunoSEQ multiplex PCR assay. A mixture of 60 forward primers for TCR Vbeta segments and 13 reverse primers for TCR Jbeta segments was used in the multiplex PCR. Amplification of the CDR3 region of rearranged TCR beta genes was performed with a multiplex PCR assay on genomic DNA. Amplified TCR beta libraries were sequenced as 87-base-pair reads on the Illumina HiSeq System. The authors processed their data as follows. Across the 500 to 750 repertoires, a later analysis counted some 80 million unique TCR beta chains, 9.5 million to 13 million of which were shared by at least two donors. A nearest-neighbor algorithm error-corrected the raw reads and collapsed the reads into unique sequences, merging closely related sequences to remove PCR and sequencing errors. V, D and J gene segments were assigned by aligning CDR3 sequences to IMGT reference sequences. For a sequence to be retained, a match of at least six nucleotides was required to both a V gene segment and a J gene segment. Rearrangements were called productive when the CDR3 lacked stop codons and stayed in frame with V and J; all others were non-productive. CDR3 was defined according to IMGT convention as the region running from the second conserved V-encoded cysteine to the conserved J-encoded phenylalanine. In an earlier analysis of around 640 of the donors, sequences lacking an unambiguous match to a single V gene segment were excluded. An earlier analysis of 550 to 650 of the donors classified V segments as functional when productive rearrangements were above 56.7% and as segregating when the standard deviation between donors was above 5%. A statistical classification framework was developed to diagnose cytomegalovirus status using the catalog of TCR beta chain sequences. In a later analysis, V and J genes were assigned by comparing TCR nucleotide sequences against IMGT/GENE-DB human TR gene sequences. Using the TCRdist pipeline, a later analysis assigned CDR3 sequences along with most-parsimonious VDJ recombination scenarios. In a later analysis, every TCR beta chain was defined by the combination of its CDR3 amino acid sequence and its V-gene family, and reads without a unique V-gene family were dropped. In a later analysis, 500 to 700 highly shared, low-generation-probability nucleotide sequences were removed to address suspected cross-contamination and a sequencing artifact. For each public chain, a later analysis derived a clonal expansion index from normalized ranks of inferred template counts within each repertoire. A later analysis computed generation probabilities with a VDJ recombination model fitted to out-of-frame rearrangements, and checked the results against IGoR. A later analysis scored TCR-TCR, TCR-HLA and TCR-CMV co-occurrence with hypergeometric tests, applying a repertoire-size bias correction to TCR pairs. In a later analysis, false discovery rates were estimated by permuting HLA or CMV assignments 20 times. In a later analysis, co-occurring TCRs were grouped using DBSCAN, and TCRdist sequence similarity was added for clustering within HLA-allele-positive subsets. Co-occurrence clustering excluded repertoires with fewer than 30,000 or more than 120,000 public chains, plus five with anomalous nucleotide sharing. Sourced from immuneACCESS, this table was stored by TCRdb with only in-frame sequences that have V and J called. A share of the clones is absent; for the studies checked, an unresolved V gene accounts for under half, and the remainder has no known explanation. The DNA was the basis for D and trimming; V, J and clone size are from that table. The table for this sample lists some 140,000 clones; less than 80% of them were counted only once. Of the sample, about 6.5% is held by the ten largest clones.

The cohort was made up of about 670 healthy bone marrow donors. At the time of sampling, all cohort members were nominally healthy, though unrecorded immune exposures were likely present. The donor was CMV seropositive and belonged to the group of 250 to 350 seropositive cohort members. A peripheral blood sample was provided by each donor, and peripheral blood mononuclear cells were used for TCR beta sequencing. Genomic DNA extraction from the blood cell samples was performed with the Qiagen DNeasy Blood Extraction Kit. On this clone itself: The clone's antigen remains unknown. No base quality information exists; no much larger clone differs at one position.

Sequenced sample: PBMCs. This chain joins TRBV5-8 to TRBJ1-6; 8 middle bases align to TRBD1. The receptor's source is a man between 40 and 49 years old in good health and CMV-seropositive. The nucleotide sequence reads TGTGCCAGCAGCTTGGGCTACGGACAGGGAATCCTCCACTTT. This codes for CASSLGYGQGILHF.